The 7 T cell receptor beta chains below were found in one sample sequenced in a study of tumor T cells in aggressive B-cell lymphoma. The protocol was immunoSEQ multiplex PCR, while the TCRdb copy is restricted to in-frame clones and leaves out a portion. The table includes some 10,000 clones, 89% detected once. What was sequenced was tumor tissue. Receptors were obtained from an adult with diffuse large B cell lymphoma.

The V call is TRBV12-5, the J call TRBJ2-1, with TRBD2 as a possible D gene (6 bases). The CDR3 extends over 13 amino acids. CDR1 and CDR2 (germline): LGHNT, FRNRAP. The V end was cut by 6 bases, the J end by 12 bases, with 18 bases between. CDR3 in DNA: TGTGCTAGTGGGAGGACTACCCGGGACGGGCAGTTCTTC. This encodes CASGRTTRDGQFF.

This clone was observed a few times. The CDR3 DNA reads TGCGCCAGCAGTAGCGGAGGAGATACGCAGTATTTT. As protein: CASSSGGDTQYF. The rearrangement joins TRBV10-1 to TRBJ2-3; tentatively, D is TRBD2 (5 bases). Looked up from germline, CDR1 is WNHNN and CDR2 is SYGVQD (reference sequence). The CDR3 runs 12 residues. V was trimmed by 5 bases and J by 5 bases, leaving 8 bases between them.

V gene TRBV4-1 combines with J gene TRBJ1-1, with TRBD1 as a possible D gene (6 bases). Germline lookup yields CDR1 MGHRA and CDR2 YSYEKL. The CDR3 has 15 residues. V was trimmed by 2 bases and J by 0 bases, leaving 10 bases between them. CDR3 protein: CASSQPGQLNTEAFF. The CDR3, as DNA: TGCGCCAGCAGCCAACCGGGACAACTGAACACTGAAGCTTTCTTT.

This clone was observed a single time. The chain combines TRBV5-1 with TRBJ2-7, with D hard to call. The CDR3 sequence is 15 residues long. Between the trimmed V and J ends, which lost 2 bases and 7 bases, there was a span of 19 bases. Germline V gives CDR1 SGHRS, CDR2 YFSETQ. CDR3 nucleotides: TGCGCCAGCAGCTTAGACTGGCCCCCGCCTCGAGAGCAGTACTTC. Translated: CASSLDWPPPREQYF.

The chain recombines TRBV7-2 with TRBJ2-7; tentative D call: TRBD1 (5 bases). The ends were cut back, 4 bases at V and 4 bases at J, with 17 bases in the middle. CDR3 length equals 15 residues. Looked up from germline, CDR1 is SGHTA and CDR2 is FQGNSA. The CDR3 sequence: CASSWPQVGYYEQYF. The CDR3 DNA sequence: TGTGCCAGCAGCTGGCCACAGGTTGGTTATTACGAGCAGTACTTC. The variable domain in full, completed from reference TRBV7-2 and TRBJ2-7, reads GAGVSQSPSNKVTEKGKDVELRCDPISGHTALYWYRQSLGQGLEFLIYFQGNSAPDKSGLPSDRFSAERTGGSVSTLTIQRTQQEDSAVYLCASSWPQVGYYEQYFGPGTRLTVT.

The chain employs TRBV28 and TRBJ1-4; 8 bases agree with TRBD1. Germline V gene lookup returns CDR1 MDHEN and CDR2 SYDVKM. Trimming at V came to 4 bases and at J to 6 bases, leaving 4 bases not matched to a gene. The CDR3 has 14 amino acids. The DNA for the CDR3 is TGTGCCAGCAGTTCGGGACAGGCGTATGAAAAACTGTTTTTT. Its protein product is CASSSGQAYEKLFF.

The CDR3 reads CASSEASEKLFF. Written as DNA, the CDR3 is TGTGCCAGCAGTGAAGCCTCGGAAAAACTGTTTTTT. The chain recombines TRBV2 with TRBJ1-4, with D unclear. The CDR3 extends over 12 amino acids. Germline CDR1 SNHLY, CDR2 FYNNEI. The V end lost 0 bases, the J end lost 8 bases, and 4 bases lay between the germline ends.